One sample yielded the 8 T cell receptor beta chains listed below, sequenced in a study of CD8+CD57+ T cells in acquired aplastic anemia. Genomic DNA, the template, was used for profiling of the TCR beta VDJ and CDR3. A single record per CDR3 protein comes from TCRdb applying MiXCR to the reads. This repertoire shows about 110,000 distinct CDR3 sequences, less than 65% found once; its top ten account for 30% to 35%. The material sequenced was sorted CD4+, CD8+, or CD8+CD57+ T cells (not recorded which) from PBMCs. These receptors were collected from a human donor in good health, serving as a control.

This chain joins TRBV15 and TRBJ2-1, with TRBD2 matching over 9 bases. This CDR3 is 18 amino acids long. The germline gives CDR1 LNHNV, CDR2 YYDKDF (reference sequence). V was pared by 3 bases and J by 0 bases, with 9 bases of the junction left unmatched. DNA for the CDR3: TGTGCCACCAGCAGTTTGGTTAGCGGGGGCTTCTCCTACAATGAGCAGTTCTTC. Its translation is CATSSLVSGGFSYNEQFF.

In the case of this clonotype: The junction differs from germline at one of its ends, possibly a read error. V gene TRBV10-3 combines with J gene TRBJ1-1, with D hard to call. The CDR3 totals 12 residues. CDR1 ENHRY and CDR2 SYGVKD come from the germline V gene. CDR3 region: CASSDSVVEAFF. The CDR3 DNA reads TGTGCCAGCAGTGACTCGGTCGTTGAAGCTTTCTTT.

The table lists this clonotype with many counts. This chain joins TRBV4-1 and TRBJ2-3; D gene unclear. Germline V lookup: CDR1 MGHRA, CDR2 YSYEKL. The CDR3 contains 11 residues. Trimming took off 7 bases at V and 2 bases at J, with 4 bases between the two ends. As DNA, the CDR3 is TGCGCCAGCACCCCCACAGATACGCAGTATTTT. Amino acids: CASTPTDTQYF.

This clonotype was recorded at least ten times. This chain links TRBV9 with TRBJ1-2; D is perhaps TRBD1 (5 bases). There are 13 residues in the CDR3. Germline V gene data show CDR1 as SGDLS and CDR2 as YYNGEE. V was trimmed by 2 bases and J by 5 bases, leaving 10 bases between them. The CDR3 bases are TGTGCCAGCAGCGTCCGACAGTCATATGGCTACACCTTC. Amino acids: CASSVRQSYGYTF.

The chain employs TRBV2 and TRBJ2-5; no definite D call. The CDR3 has 13 residues. Germline V CDR1 and CDR2: SNHLY, FYNNEI. The V end was cut by 2 bases, the J end by 5 bases, with 9 bases between. The CDR3 DNA is TGTGCCAGCAGTGAAACGATCGGTGAGACCCAGTACTTC. It yields the protein CASSETIGETQYF.

The gene calls are TRBV19 and TRBJ1-5; possibly TRBD1 for D (6 bases). Between the trimmed V and J ends, which lost 7 bases and 7 bases, there was a span of 8 bases. This CDR3 has 11 residues. From germline, CDR1 is LNHDA and CDR2 SQIVND (reference sequence). CDR3 DNA: TGTGCCAGTACAGGGGCCCAGCCCCAGCATTTT. The encoded protein is CASTGAQPQHF.

This clonotype has ten or more counts. The rearrangement uses TRBV29-1 and TRBJ2-1; D unclear. Per the germline V gene, CDR1 is SQVTM and CDR2 is ANQGSEA. Deletions cut 3 bases from V and 3 bases from J, with 9 bases between. CDR3 length: 13 amino acids. In DNA form, the CDR3 reads TGCAGCGTTGACCTTGACAACTACAATGAGCAGTTCTTC. As protein: CSVDLDNYNEQFF.

This clonotype came up many times. The rearrangement uses TRBV4-1 and TRBJ1-5; D possibly corresponds to TRBD1 (5 bases). V was clipped by 1 base and J by 1 base, with 14 bases between them. Germline lookup yields CDR1 MGHRA and CDR2 YSYEKL. The CDR3 length is 17 residues. The chain's CDR3 is CASSQGGDLRSNQPQHF. The CDR3 nucleotides are TGCGCCAGCAGCCAAGGGGGCGATTTGAGGAGCAATCAGCCCCAGCATTTT.